These 24 T cell receptor beta chains were sequenced from one sample in a study of blood T cells in healthy people across ages. The second PCR ran about 6 to 11 cycles with a sample-barcoded 5' primer and J-beta primers. TCRdb re-analysed the 5' RACE reads in MiXCR, keeping a single row per CDR3 protein. There are about 1.8 million distinct CDR3 sequences in the sample; just under 50% occur only once, and over 2% lies in the top ten. Sequenced input: blood. Every receptor here comes from a woman aged 40-49 years in good health.

This clonotype has more than one count but fewer than ten. V is TRBV7-2 and J is TRBJ1-5, with D maybe TRBD1 (5 bases). CDR3 size: 16 residues. Germline-derived CDR1 and CDR2 are SGHTA and FQGNSA. Trimming removed 1 base from V and 1 base from J, with 11 bases in between. The CDR3: CASSLVGERSNQPQHF. CDR3 bases: TGTGCCAGCAGCTTAGTGGGGGAGAGGAGCAATCAGCCCCAGCATTTT.

This chain uses TRBV24-1 with TRBJ2-5, with 8 bases matching TRBD2. Losses at the gene ends were 12 bases for V and 1 base for J; bases not matched to a gene: 18. CDR1 and CDR2 (germline): KGHDR, SFDVKD. CDR3 size: 17 residues. Here the CDR3 reads CAPAVGRGGILQETQYF. In nucleotides, the CDR3 is TGTGCCCCCGCCGTAGGTCGCGGGGGGATTCTCCAAGAGACCCAGTACTTC.

The chain carries TRBV6-1 and TRBJ2-1; D is undetermined. The CDR3 contains 11 residues. In germline, CDR1 is MNHNS, CDR2 SASEGT. The V end lost 8 bases, the J end lost 6 bases, and 8 bases lay between the germline ends. The CDR3 loop is CASQTSNEQFF. The DNA of the CDR3 is TGTGCCAGCCAAACTTCCAATGAGCAGTTCTTC.

The chain has TRBV15 and TRBJ2-3, with a tentative D call TRBD1 (5 bases). Germline CDR1 LNHNV, CDR2 YYDKDF (reference sequence). The CDR3 loop spans 15 amino acids. Trimming took 3 bases from V and 1 from J, leaving 11 bases between them. In nucleotides, the CDR3 is TGTGCCACCAGCAGTGACAGATTAGGCACAGATACGCAGTATTTT. Its protein product is CATSSDRLGTDTQYF.

The sample holds many counts of this clonotype. This sequence joins TRBV4-1 and TRBJ1-2; D is undetermined. The V gene lost 5 bases and the J gene lost 8 bases, with 9 bases spanning the gap. CDR3 length equals 11 residues. Per germline, CDR1 MGHRA and CDR2 YSYEKL. The CDR3, as DNA: TGCGCCAGCAGCGCTTTTTTCGGCTACACCTTC. The encoded protein is CASSAFFGYTF.

V is TRBV6-1 and J is TRBJ2-7; possibly TRBD1 or TRBD2 for D (6 bases each). The germline gives CDR1 MNHNS, CDR2 SASEGT. The CDR3 is made up of 13 amino acids. Trimming removed 6 bases from V and 3 bases from J, with 12 bases in between. The CDR3 nucleotides are TGTGCCAGCAGCGCGGGACACGTCTACGAGCAGTACTTC. Amino acid sequence: CASSAGHVYEQYF.

The chain uses TRBV7-9 and TRBJ2-1; 9 bases fit TRBD2. The CDR3 spans 14 residues. From germline, CDR1 is SEHNR and CDR2 FQNEAQ (reference sequence). The junction had 4 bases not matched to a gene; V was cut back by 1 base and J by 9 bases. The CDR3 nucleotides are TGTGCCAGCAGCTTAGGGCGGGGGGGCGCTGAGCAGTTCTTC. This encodes CASSLGRGGAEQFF.

This clonotype occurred many times. The rearrangement links TRBV24-1 to TRBJ1-5; D remains ambiguous. The V and J ends lost 2 bases and 4 bases respectively, with 2 bases between them. Germline V gene sequence: CDR1 KGHDR, CDR2 SFDVKD. The CDR3 runs to 12 residues. Written as DNA, the CDR3 is TGTGCCACCAGTGATTCGAATCAGCCCCAGCATTTT. This sequence encodes CATSDSNQPQHF.

The V and J genes are TRBV19 and TRBJ2-3; unclear D gene. The CDR3 is made up of 15 amino acids. Trimming removed 5 bases at V and 2 bases at J, with 14 bases between. Germline V gives CDR1 LNHDA, CDR2 SQIVND (reference sequence). The CDR3 loop reads CASSGIQEFTDTQYF. In DNA form, the CDR3 reads TGTGCCAGTAGTGGTATTCAGGAATTCACAGATACGCAGTATTTT.

The rearrangement links TRBV5-6 to TRBJ1-2; D not resolved. Germline CDR1 and CDR2: SGHDT and YYEEEE. There are 15 residues in the CDR3. Between the trimmed V and J ends, which lost 2 bases and 0 bases, there was a span of 11 bases. The DNA for the CDR3 is TGTGCCAGCAGCTTTGGTAGGCCCACTAACTATGGCTACACCTTC. Its protein is CASSFGRPTNYGYTF.

The chain recombines TRBV28 with TRBJ2-7; the D gene is possibly TRBD1 (6 bases). Germline CDR1 is MDHEN and CDR2 is SYDVKM. V lost 1 base, J lost 5 bases, and 21 bases lay in between. This CDR3 is built from 17 residues. CDR3 sequence reads: CASSLFSVGQGWNEQYF. CDR3 sequence (DNA): TGTGCCAGCAGTTTATTCTCTGTGGGACAAGGGTGGAACGAGCAGTACTTC. Filled out from reference TRBV28 and TRBJ2-7, the complete variable domain reads DVKVTQSSRYLVKRTGEKVFLECVQDMDHENMFWYRQDPGLGLRLIYFSYDVKMKEKGDIPEGYSVSREKKERFSLILESASTNQTSMYLCASSLFSVGQGWNEQYFGPGTRLTVT.

V usage is TRBV7-2 and J usage is TRBJ2-1, with D perhaps assigned TRBD1 or TRBD2 (5 bases each). Germline V gene data show CDR1 as SGHTA and CDR2 as FQGNSA. With 1 base removed from V and 15 bases from J, the gap between germline ends came to 13 bases. This CDR3 is built from 12 residues. The CDR3 region is CASSLDWGSRFF. CDR3 DNA sequence: TGTGCCAGCAGCTTAGACTGGGGGAGTCGGTTCTTC.

This chain connects TRBV7-8 to TRBJ2-1; D uncertain. CDR3 size: 16 residues. The ends were cut back, 7 bases at V and 0 bases at J, with 16 bases in the middle. Germline CDR1 is SGHVS and CDR2 is FQNEAQ. Written as DNA, the CDR3 is TGTGCCAGCAACTCACTTGACCGCTCCTCCTACAATGAGCAGTTCTTC. Translating gives CASNSLDRSSYNEQFF.

This clonotype was counted a single time. The J gene is TRBJ1-2, the V gene TRBV28; D possibly corresponds to TRBD1 (5 bases). This CDR3 is 13 amino acids long. Germline V gene sequence: CDR1 MDHEN, CDR2 SYDVKM. Trimming removed 5 bases at V and 8 bases at J, with 15 bases between. The CDR3 DNA sequence: TGTGCCAGCAGTCGCCAGGGACCAAGGGGCTACACCTTC. Its protein is CASSRQGPRGYTF.

This chain joins TRBV20-1 and TRBJ1-2; TRBD1 matches 7 bases. The CDR3 is made up of 13 amino acids. Germline V gene lookup returns CDR1 DFQATT and CDR2 SNEGSKA (reference sequence). V was pared by 3 bases and J by 5 bases, with 6 bases of the junction left unmatched. The CDR3 loop is CSASLRDSYGYTF. The CDR3 region has the DNA TGCAGTGCTAGCCTACGGGACAGTTATGGCTACACCTTC.

V gene TRBV15 combines with J gene TRBJ2-7; D remains unclear. V was cut by 5 bases and J by 7 bases, with 9 bases left in between. Germline CDR1 and CDR2: LNHNV and YYDKDF (reference sequence). This CDR3 region has 11 residues. In DNA form, the CDR3 reads TGTGCCACCAGCGGATTGGGTGAGCAGTACTTC. Translating it yields CATSGLGEQYF.

The chain joins TRBV7-8 to TRBJ2-1; 11 bases agree with TRBD2. Per the germline V gene, CDR1 is SGHVS and CDR2 is FQNEAQ. CDR3 length: 19 residues. Trimming removed 1 base from V and 8 bases from J; junction bases left unmatched: 16. This chain's CDR3 is CASSLVYMPSGGFRDEQFF. The CDR3 nucleotides are TGTGCCAGCAGCTTAGTGTATATGCCTAGCGGGGGGTTTCGAGATGAGCAGTTCTTC.

The V gene is TRBV20-1, the J gene TRBJ2-1; D possibly corresponds to TRBD2 (6 bases). V was shortened by 2 bases and J by 1 base, with 15 bases between the two germline ends. CDR3 size: 16 residues. Germline V gene sequence: CDR1 DFQATT, CDR2 SNEGSKA (reference sequence). CDR3 DNA: TGCAGTGCTAGACCGGGGGTCGTCGATTCCTACAATGAGCAGTTCTTC. It translates to CSARPGVVDSYNEQFF.

CDR3 nucleotide sequence: TGCGCCAGCAGAGAGGGGGCTAGTGAGAACTATGGCTACACCTTC. It translates to CASREGASENYGYTF. The chain combines TRBV5-1 with TRBJ1-2, with 7 bases lining up with TRBD1. V trimming: 5 bases; J trimming: 2 bases; junction bases outside the gene matches: 9. In germline, CDR1 is SGHRS, CDR2 YFSETQ. This CDR3 has 15 amino acids.

This clonotype was observed a single time. The chain carries TRBV5-6 and TRBJ2-4; 13 positions agree with TRBD2. Trimming at V came to 1 base and at J to 0 bases, leaving 7 bases not matched to a gene. Looked up from germline, CDR1 is SGHDT and CDR2 is YYEEEE. This CDR3 comprises 19 residues. DNA of the CDR3: TGTGCCAGCAGCTTGTACGGGACTAGCGGGGTTATAGCCAAAAACATTCAGTACTTC. Translated, it gives CASSLYGTSGVIAKNIQYF.

This chain links TRBV29-1 with TRBJ1-5; D perhaps matches TRBD1 (5 bases). Trimming removed 3 bases from V and 0 bases from J, with 12 bases in between. The CDR3 covers 15 residues. Germline CDR1 reads SQVTM; CDR2 reads ANQGSEA. The CDR3 loop is CSVELGGHSNQPQHF. In nucleotides, the CDR3 is TGCAGCGTTGAGTTAGGAGGACATAGCAATCAGCCCCAGCATTTT.

The V call is TRBV6-5, the J call TRBJ2-7; TRBD1 matches 8 bases. V was clipped by 0 bases and J by 6 bases; unmatched bases: 7. The CDR3 is made up of 15 amino acids. Germline V gene data show CDR1 as MNHEY and CDR2 as SVGAGI. The CDR3 sequence is CASSYSRTGLGEQYF. The DNA of the CDR3 is TGTGCCAGCAGTTACTCGAGGACAGGGTTGGGCGAGCAGTACTTC.

This chain connects TRBV29-1 to TRBJ2-3, with 7 positions matching TRBD1. Trimming took 6 bases from V and 0 from J; bases not matched to a gene: 6. CDR1 and CDR2 (germline): SQVTM, ANQGSEA. The CDR3 consists of 14 residues. The CDR3 DNA sequence: TGCAGCGTGGCGACAGGGCCTAGCACAGATACGCAGTATTTT. Translating it yields CSVATGPSTDTQYF.

This clonotype was detected a few times. J is TRBJ1-2 and V is TRBV7-3; TRBD1 agrees at 12 bases. The CDR3 spans 15 residues. Losses at the gene ends were 6 bases for V and 7 bases for J; bases not matched to a gene: 9. The germline V gene has CDR1 SGHTA and CDR2 FQGTGA. The CDR3 loop reads CASSRGQGADGGYTF. The DNA of the CDR3 is TGTGCCAGCAGTAGGGGACAGGGGGCTGATGGTGGCTACACCTTC.